This TCR beta chain was captured in a study of blood T cells in healthy people across ages. With each sample, at least 6 micrograms of total RNA were extracted. The study, taken as a whole, reports: Strongly correlated with naive T cell percentage was TCR beta diversity. The long-lived group displayed more naive CD4+ cells, plus higher diversity, than the aged donors did. Measured against age, TCR beta diversity per million T cells decreased in a roughly linear manner.

Then a second PCR, running roughly 7 to 11 cycles, was carried out with a sample-barcoded 5' primer and a J-beta primer mix. TCRdb called the 5' RACE reads again in MiXCR, with one record for every CDR3 protein. The sample has over 1,500,000 distinct CDR3 sequences, about two fifths seen once. This clonotype has more than one count but fewer than ten. Its antigen is unidentified. Trimming took 4 bases from V and 7 from J; bases not matched to a gene: 8. This CDR3 spans 14 amino acids. In germline, CDR1 is DFQATT, CDR2 SNEGSKA (reference sequence). The V gene is TRBV20-1, the J gene TRBJ1-2; 11 positions match TRBD1. Sequencing used blood. The source is a human donor in good health. CDR3 protein: CSATRTGGAGGYTF. The CDR3, as DNA: TGCAGTGCTACTCGGACAGGGGGCGCGGGTGGCTACACCTTC.